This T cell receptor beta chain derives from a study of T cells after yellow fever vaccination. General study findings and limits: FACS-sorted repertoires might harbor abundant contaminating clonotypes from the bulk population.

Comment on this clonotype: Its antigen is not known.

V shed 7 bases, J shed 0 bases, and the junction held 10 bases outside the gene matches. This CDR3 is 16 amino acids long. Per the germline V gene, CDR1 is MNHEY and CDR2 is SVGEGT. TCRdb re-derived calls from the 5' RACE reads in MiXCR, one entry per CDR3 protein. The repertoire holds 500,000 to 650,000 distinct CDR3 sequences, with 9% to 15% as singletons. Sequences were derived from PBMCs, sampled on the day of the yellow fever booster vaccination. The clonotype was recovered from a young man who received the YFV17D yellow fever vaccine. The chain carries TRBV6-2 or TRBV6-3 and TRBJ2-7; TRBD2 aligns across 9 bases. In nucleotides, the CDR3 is TGTGCCAGCACCAAACTGGGACTAGCTATCTCCTACGAGCAGTACTTC. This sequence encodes CASTKLGLAISYEQYF.